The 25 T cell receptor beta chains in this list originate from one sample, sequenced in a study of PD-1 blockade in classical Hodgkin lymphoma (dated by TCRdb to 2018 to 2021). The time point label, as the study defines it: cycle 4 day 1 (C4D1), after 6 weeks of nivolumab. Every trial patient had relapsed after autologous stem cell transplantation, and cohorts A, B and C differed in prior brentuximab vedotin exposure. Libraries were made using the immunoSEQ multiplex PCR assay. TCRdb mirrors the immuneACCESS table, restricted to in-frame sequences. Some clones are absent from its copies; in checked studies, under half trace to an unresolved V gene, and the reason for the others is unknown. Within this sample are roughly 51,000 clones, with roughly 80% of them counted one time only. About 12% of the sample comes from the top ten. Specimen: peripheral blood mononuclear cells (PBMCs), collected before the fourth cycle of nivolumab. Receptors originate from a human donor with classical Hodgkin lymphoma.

CDR3 amino acids: CATSRDSVSEAFF. In nucleotides, the CDR3 is TGTGCCACCAGCAGAGATTCGGTCTCTGAAGCTTTCTTT. The V gene is TRBV15, the J gene TRBJ1-1, with no clear D. The V gene lost 0 bases and the J gene lost 6 bases, with 8 bases spanning the gap. There are 13 residues in the CDR3. CDR1 is LNHNV, CDR2 YYDKDF, per germline (reference sequence).

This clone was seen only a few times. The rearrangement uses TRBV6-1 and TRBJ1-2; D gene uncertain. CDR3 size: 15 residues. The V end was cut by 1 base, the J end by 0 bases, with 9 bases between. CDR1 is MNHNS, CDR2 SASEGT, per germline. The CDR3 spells CASSEGPLPNYGYTF. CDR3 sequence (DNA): TGTGCCAGCAGTGAAGGGCCACTACCTAACTATGGCTACACCTTC.

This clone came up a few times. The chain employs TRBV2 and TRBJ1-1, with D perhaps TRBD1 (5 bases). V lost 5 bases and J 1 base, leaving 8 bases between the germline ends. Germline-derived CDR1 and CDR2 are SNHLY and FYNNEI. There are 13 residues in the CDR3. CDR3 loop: CASSRQGNTEAFF. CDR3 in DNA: TGTGCCAGCAGTCGTCAGGGGAACACTGAAGCTTTCTTT.

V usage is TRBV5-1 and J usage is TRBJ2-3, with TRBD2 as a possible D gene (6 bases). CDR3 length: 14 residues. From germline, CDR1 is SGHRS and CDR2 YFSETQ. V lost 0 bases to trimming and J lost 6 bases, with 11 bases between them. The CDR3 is CASSLVASDDTQYF. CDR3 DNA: TGCGCCAGCAGCTTGGTAGCTAGCGACGATACGCAGTATTTT. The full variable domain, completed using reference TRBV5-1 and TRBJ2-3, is KAGVTQTPRYLIKTRGQQVTLSCSPISGHRSVSWYQQTPGQGLQFLFEYFSETQRNKGNFPGRFSGRQFSNSRSEMNVSTLELGDSALYLCASSLVASDDTQYFGPGTRLTVL.

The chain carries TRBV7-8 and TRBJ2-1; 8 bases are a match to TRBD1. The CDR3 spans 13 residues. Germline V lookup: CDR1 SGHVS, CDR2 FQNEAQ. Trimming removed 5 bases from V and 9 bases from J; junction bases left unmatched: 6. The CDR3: CASSIGQGLEQFF. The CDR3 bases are TGTGCCAGCAGCATCGGACAGGGTCTTGAGCAGTTCTTC.

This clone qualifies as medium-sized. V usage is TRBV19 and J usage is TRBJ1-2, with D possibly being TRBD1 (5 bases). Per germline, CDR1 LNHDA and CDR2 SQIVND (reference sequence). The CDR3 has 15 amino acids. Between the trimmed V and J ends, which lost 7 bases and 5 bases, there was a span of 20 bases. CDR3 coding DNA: TGTGCCAGTACTCACCTACTCGGGGCTTCTTATGGCTACACCTTC. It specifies CASTHLLGASYGYTF.

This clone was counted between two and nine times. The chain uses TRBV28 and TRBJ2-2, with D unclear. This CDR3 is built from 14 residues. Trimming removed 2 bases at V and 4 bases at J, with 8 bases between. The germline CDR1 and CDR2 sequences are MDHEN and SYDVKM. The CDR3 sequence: CASSLRPGTGELFF. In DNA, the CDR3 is TGTGCCAGCAGTTTAAGGCCGGGCACCGGGGAGCTGTTTTTT.

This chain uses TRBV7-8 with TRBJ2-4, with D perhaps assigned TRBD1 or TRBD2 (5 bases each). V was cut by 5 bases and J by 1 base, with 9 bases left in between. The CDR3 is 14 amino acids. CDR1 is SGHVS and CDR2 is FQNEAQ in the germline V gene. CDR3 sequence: CASSGTVAKNIQYF. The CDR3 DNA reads TGTGCCAGCAGCGGGACGGTGGCCAAAAACATTCAGTACTTC.

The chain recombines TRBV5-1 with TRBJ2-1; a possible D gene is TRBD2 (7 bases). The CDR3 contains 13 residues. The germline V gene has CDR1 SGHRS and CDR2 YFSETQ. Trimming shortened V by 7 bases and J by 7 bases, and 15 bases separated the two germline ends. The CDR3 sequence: CASERDTGNEQFF. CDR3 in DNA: TGCGCCAGCGAGCGGGACACGGGAAATGAGCAGTTCTTC.

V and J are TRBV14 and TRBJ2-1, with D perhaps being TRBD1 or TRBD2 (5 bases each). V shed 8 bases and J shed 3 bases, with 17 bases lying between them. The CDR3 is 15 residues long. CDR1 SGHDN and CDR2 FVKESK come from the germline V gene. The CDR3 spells CASGPRSGGYNEQFF. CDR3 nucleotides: TGTGCCAGCGGACCCCGGAGTGGGGGCTACAATGAGCAGTTCTTC.

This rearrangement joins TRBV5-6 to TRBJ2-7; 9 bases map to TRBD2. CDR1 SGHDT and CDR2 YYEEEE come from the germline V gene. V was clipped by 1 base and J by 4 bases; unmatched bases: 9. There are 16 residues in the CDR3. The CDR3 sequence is CASSLIAGGPFYEQYF. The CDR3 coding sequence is TGTGCCAGCAGCTTGATCGCGGGAGGGCCTTTTTACGAGCAGTACTTC.

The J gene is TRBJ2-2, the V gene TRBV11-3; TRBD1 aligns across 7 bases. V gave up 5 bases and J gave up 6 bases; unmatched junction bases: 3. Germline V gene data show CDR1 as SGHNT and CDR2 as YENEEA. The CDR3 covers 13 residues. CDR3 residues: CASSAGTAGELFF. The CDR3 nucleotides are TGTGCCAGCAGCGCCGGGACAGCCGGGGAGCTGTTTTTT.

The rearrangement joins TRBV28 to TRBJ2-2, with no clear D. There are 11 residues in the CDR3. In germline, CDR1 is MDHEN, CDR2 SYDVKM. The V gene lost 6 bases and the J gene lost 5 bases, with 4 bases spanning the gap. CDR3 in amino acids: CASRFTGELFF. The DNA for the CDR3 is TGTGCCAGCAGATTTACCGGGGAGCTGTTTTTT.

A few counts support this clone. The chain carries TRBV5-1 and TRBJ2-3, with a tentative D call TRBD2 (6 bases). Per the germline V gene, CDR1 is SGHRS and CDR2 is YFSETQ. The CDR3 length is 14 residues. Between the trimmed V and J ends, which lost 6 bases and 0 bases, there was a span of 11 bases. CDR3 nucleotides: TGCGCCAGCAATCGGGGAGGCAGCACAGATACGCAGTATTTT. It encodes CASNRGGSTDTQYF.

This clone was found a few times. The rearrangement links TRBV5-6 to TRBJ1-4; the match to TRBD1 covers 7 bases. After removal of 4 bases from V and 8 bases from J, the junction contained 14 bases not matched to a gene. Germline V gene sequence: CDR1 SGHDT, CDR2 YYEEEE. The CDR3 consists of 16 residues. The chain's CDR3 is CASSPNRGRVGEKLFF. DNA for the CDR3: TGTGCCAGCAGCCCGAACAGGGGTAGAGTAGGGGAAAAACTGTTTTTT.

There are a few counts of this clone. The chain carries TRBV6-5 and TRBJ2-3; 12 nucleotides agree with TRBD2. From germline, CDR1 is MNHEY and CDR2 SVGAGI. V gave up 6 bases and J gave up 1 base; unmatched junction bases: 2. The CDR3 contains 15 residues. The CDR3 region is CASSRLAGGTDTQYF. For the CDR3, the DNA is TGTGCCAGCAGCCGACTAGCGGGAGGCACAGATACGCAGTATTTT.

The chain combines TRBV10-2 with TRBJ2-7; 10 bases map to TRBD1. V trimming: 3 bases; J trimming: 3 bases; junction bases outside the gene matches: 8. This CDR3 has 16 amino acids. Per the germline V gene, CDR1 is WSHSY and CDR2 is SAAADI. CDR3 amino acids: CASSDPGQGSLYEQYF. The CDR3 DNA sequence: TGCGCCAGCAGTGACCCGGGACAGGGGTCCCTCTACGAGCAGTACTTC.

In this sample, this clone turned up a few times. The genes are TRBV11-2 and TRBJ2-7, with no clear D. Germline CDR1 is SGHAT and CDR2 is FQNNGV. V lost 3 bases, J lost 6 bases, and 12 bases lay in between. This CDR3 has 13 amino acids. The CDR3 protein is CASSFRAGSEQYF. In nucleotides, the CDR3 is TGTGCCAGCAGCTTTAGGGCAGGTAGCGAGCAGTACTTC.

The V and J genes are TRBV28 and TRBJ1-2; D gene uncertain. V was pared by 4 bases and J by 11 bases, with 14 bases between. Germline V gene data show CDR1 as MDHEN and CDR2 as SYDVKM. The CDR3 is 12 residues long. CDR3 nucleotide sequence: TGTGCCAGCAGTTCCCCCCAGGTGAGGTACACCTTC. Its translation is CASSSPQVRYTF.

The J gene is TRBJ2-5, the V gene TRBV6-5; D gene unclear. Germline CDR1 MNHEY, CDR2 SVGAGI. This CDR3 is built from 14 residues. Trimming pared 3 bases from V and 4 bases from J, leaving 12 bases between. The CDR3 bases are TGTGCCAGCAGTTATCTCTCCGGCTCAGAGACCCAGTACTTC. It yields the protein CASSYLSGSETQYF.

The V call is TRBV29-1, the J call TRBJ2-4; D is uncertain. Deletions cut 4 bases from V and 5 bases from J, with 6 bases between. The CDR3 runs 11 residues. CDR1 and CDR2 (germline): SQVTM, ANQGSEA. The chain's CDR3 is CSVVTENIQYF. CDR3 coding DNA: TGCAGCGTTGTCACGGAAAACATTCAGTACTTC.

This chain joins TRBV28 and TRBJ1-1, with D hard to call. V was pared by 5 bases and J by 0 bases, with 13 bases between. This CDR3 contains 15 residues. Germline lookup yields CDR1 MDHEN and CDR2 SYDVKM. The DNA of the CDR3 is TGTGCCAGCAGTCCCCACCAGACCTTGAACACTGAAGCTTTCTTT. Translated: CASSPHQTLNTEAFF.

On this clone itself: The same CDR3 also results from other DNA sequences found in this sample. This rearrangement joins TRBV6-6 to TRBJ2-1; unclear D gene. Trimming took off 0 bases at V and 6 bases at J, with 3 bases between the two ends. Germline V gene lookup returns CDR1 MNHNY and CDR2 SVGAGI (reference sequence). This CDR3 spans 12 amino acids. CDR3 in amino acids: CASSYSRNEQFF. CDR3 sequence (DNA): TGTGCCAGCAGTTACTCGCGCAATGAGCAGTTCTTC.

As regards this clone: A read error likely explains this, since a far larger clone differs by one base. As DNA, the CDR3 is TGTGTCAGCAGCCGACTAGCGGGAGGCACAGATACGCAGTATTTT. Amino acids: CVSSRLAGGTDTQYF. The J gene is TRBJ2-3, the V gene TRBV7-3; 12 bases are a match to TRBD2. CDR1 is SGHTA and CDR2 is FQGTGA in the germline V gene. This CDR3 has 15 residues.

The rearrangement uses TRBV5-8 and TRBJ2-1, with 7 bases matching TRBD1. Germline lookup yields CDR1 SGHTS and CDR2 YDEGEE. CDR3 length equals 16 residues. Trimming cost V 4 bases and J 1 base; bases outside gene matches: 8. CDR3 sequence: CASSRGGQDSYNEQFF. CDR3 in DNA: TGTGCCAGCAGCCGTGGCGGACAGGATTCCTACAATGAGCAGTTCTTC.